This T cell receptor beta chain stems from a study of blood T cell repertoires in COVID-19 (TCRdb year 2020). With regard to the full study: Samples from collaborators originated in the United States, Italy and Spain and spanned both the acute and convalescent phases of COVID-19. The material from the prospective study consisted of cDNA or gDNA derived from T cells, B-cell-depleted T cells, or PBMCs. Subjects who had been exposed to COVID-19, were actively infected with it, or had recovered from it provided the deeply sampled blood TCRbeta repertoires that made up the dataset. The repertoires were released in a freely available public database intended as a resource for research on the immune response to SARS-CoV-2. Samples came from the ongoing ImmuneRACE study (first 160 participants) plus 1,254 subjects from 6 global collaborators. Nearly every sample came with metadata listing a de-identified subject ID, COVID-19 status, age in years and sex. Where available, HLA class I and class II types were taken from metadata supplied by the sample provider and were not determined by assay-based typing. What the research found in general, with its limitations: Clinical and demographic metadata were provided uncurated, with the amount varying by source and participant.

Collaborating institutions collected whole blood in K2EDTA tubes following their own protocols. For TCRbeta analysis, collaborator samples were shipped as frozen whole blood, as isolated PBMCs, or as DNA extracted from either sample type. TCRbeta CDR3 regions were amplified from genomic DNA by means of the immunoSEQ Assay, a bias-controlled multiplex PCR. The authors processed their data as follows. The number of nucleated cells in each sample was estimated from the amplification of reference gene primers within the assay. To quantify the absolute abundance of each unique TCRbeta CDR3 rearrangement, sequence reads were collapsed and filtered. For each sample, productive Simpson clonality was calculated as the square root of Simpson's diversity index across productive rearrangements. TCRdb's version of the immuneACCESS table is confined to in-frame rearrangements and falls short of the full clone set. An unresolved V gene accounts for under half of the shortfall where checked; the remainder is of unknown origin. That table is the source of V, J and clone size, and D and trimming were worked out from the DNA. This sample comprises 58,000 or so clones, 78% of them detected only once. The ten largest clonotypes hold approximately 4.9% of the sample.

As regards this clone: Its antigen remains undetermined. Per-nucleotide qualities are absent, and no much larger clonotype sits a single base away.

The specimen sequenced was peripheral blood. This receptor was identified in a human donor in a cohort sampled during active COVID-19.

The CDR3 amino acid sequence is: CASSLNAGTDTQYF. The DNA reads TGCGCCAGCAGCTTGAATGCCGGGACAGATACGCAGTATTTT. The rearrangement combines TRBV5-1 with TRBJ2-3, with no confident D gene call. As encoded in the germline V gene, CDR1 is SGHRS while CDR2 is YFSETQ. A distance of 9 bases separates the germline ends of V and J, which lose 1 base and 3 bases respectively. The CDR3 runs 14 amino acids, cysteine and phenylalanine included. Only CDR3 DNA remains: 42 bases, in frame from the first base.